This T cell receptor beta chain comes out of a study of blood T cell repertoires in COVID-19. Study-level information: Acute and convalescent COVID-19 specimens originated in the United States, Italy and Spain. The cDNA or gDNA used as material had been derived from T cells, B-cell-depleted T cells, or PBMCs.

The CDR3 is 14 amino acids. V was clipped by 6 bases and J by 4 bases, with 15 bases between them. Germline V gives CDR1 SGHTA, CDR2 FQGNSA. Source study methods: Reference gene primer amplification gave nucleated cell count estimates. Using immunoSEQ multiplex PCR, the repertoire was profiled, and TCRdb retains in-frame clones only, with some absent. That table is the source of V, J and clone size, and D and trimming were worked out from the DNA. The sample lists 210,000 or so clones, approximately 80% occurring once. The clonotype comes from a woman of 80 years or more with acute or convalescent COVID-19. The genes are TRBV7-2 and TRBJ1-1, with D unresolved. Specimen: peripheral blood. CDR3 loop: CASRPREIGTEAFF. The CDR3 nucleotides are TGTGCCAGCAGACCCCGGGAGATTGGCACTGAAGCTTTCTTT.